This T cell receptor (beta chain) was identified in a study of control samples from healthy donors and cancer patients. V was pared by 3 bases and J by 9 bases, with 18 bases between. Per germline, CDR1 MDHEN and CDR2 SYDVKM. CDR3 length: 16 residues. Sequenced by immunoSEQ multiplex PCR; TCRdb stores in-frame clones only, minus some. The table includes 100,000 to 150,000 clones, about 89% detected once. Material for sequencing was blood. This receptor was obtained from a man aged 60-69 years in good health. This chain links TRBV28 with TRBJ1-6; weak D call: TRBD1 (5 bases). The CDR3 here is CASSLGGGDHPSPLHF. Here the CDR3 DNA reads TGTGCCAGCAGTTTGGGGGGAGGGGACCACCCTTCACCCCTCCACTTT.